These 3 T cell receptor beta chains were sequenced from one sample in a study of Ad26.COV2.S vaccination and SARS-CoV-2 variants. Regarding treatment: some 20 received Ad26.COV2.S at low or high dose, single or two shots; 5 received placebo; per-sample allocation not given. Vaccine and placebo recipients were sampled on day 63 after the first injection. This table comes from immunoSEQ multiplex PCR, and its TCRdb copy is limited to in-frame clones, with some not included. Of hundreds of thousands of clones in the sample, 70% to 90% were seen once. The sequences come from peripheral blood, collected in a trial of Ad26.COV2.S vaccine versus placebo. The receptor set was obtained from a person between 18 and 65 years old who received the Ad26.COV2.S COVID-19 vaccine or a placebo.

The chain couples TRBV19 to TRBJ2-1; no clear D. V lost 3 bases and J lost 5, with 11 bases in between. The CDR3 is made up of 14 amino acids. CDR1 LNHDA and CDR2 SQIVND come from the germline V gene (reference sequence). CDR3 DNA: TGTGCCAGTAGTATGAATCCCGGAGACAATGAGCAGTTCTTC. It is translated as CASSMNPGDNEQFF.

The CDR3, as DNA: TGTGCCTGGAGTGTGGGAGGGCGGGGGGCCAACGTCCTGACTTTC. Encoded protein: CAWSVGGRGANVLTF. This rearrangement joins TRBV30 to TRBJ2-6; 7 bases are a match to TRBD2. The CDR3 is 15 amino acids. The junction had 3 bases not matched to a gene; V was cut back by 0 bases and J by 4 bases. In germline, CDR1 is GTSNPN, CDR2 SVGIG (reference sequence).

The rearrangement uses TRBV12-3 or TRBV12-4 and TRBJ2-7, with a possible D match to TRBD2 (5 bases). V was trimmed by 3 bases and J by 3 bases, leaving 9 bases between them. CDR3 size: 13 residues. The CDR3 region is CASSFNAGYEQYF. The CDR3 bases are TGTGCCAGCAGTTTTAACGCGGGCTACGAGCAGTACTTC.